This TCR beta chain was obtained from a study of blood T cell repertoires in COVID-19. Study overall: COVID-19 samples from acute and convalescent phases originated in the United States, Italy and Spain.

As processed by the authors: Reference gene primer amplification in the assay estimated nucleated cell counts. Sequencing was performed with immunoSEQ multiplex PCR; in TCRdb, only in-frame clones are kept and a portion is missing. Clone size and the V and J calls come from that table; the DNA yielded D and trimming. The table shows roughly 190,000 clones, with around four fifths occurring only once. Germline V gene lookup returns CDR1 SGHNT and CDR2 YYREEE (reference sequence). This CDR3 has 15 residues. V shed 3 bases and J 1 base; nucleotides not matched to a gene: 6. The origin of this receptor is a man aged 45 to 65 with active or convalescent COVID-19. This chain joins TRBV5-4 and TRBJ1-1, with 7 nucleotides matching TRBD1. The sequenced sample consisted of peripheral blood. CDR3 loop: CASSSRTGQNTEAFF. The CDR3 region has the DNA TGTGCCAGCAGCTCCCGGACAGGACAGAACACTGAAGCTTTCTTT.